The 10 T cell receptor beta chains presented below share a single source sample, sequenced in a study of blood T cell repertoires in COVID-19. Here immunoSEQ multiplex PCR was the method, and the copy in TCRdb shows in-frame clones only, minus some. Seen here are under 75,000 clones, 80% to 90% observed once, and the top ten hold 15% to 20%. The sample taken for sequencing was peripheral blood. These receptors originate from an elderly woman with active COVID-19.

The gene calls are TRBV6-5 and TRBJ2-7, with 7 bases identical to TRBD2. Trimming cost V 6 bases and J 5 bases; bases outside gene matches: 7. CDR1 MNHEY and CDR2 SVGAGI come from the germline V gene. This CDR3 is built from 13 residues. In DNA, the CDR3 is TGTGCCAGCAGGGTCAGCGGGGTGAACGAGCAGTACTTC. This encodes CASRVSGVNEQYF.

V usage is TRBV9 and J usage is TRBJ2-7; no reliable D call. Germline CDR1 reads SGDLS; CDR2 reads YYNGEE. This CDR3 spans 14 amino acids. V lost 0 bases and J 2 bases, leaving 9 bases between the germline ends. The CDR3 coding sequence is TGTGCCAGCAGCGTAGATGGAGCCGCCTACGAGCAGTACTTC. Translating it yields CASSVDGAAYEQYF. Supplemented by reference TRBV9 and TRBJ2-7, the full variable domain reads DSGVTQTPKHLITATGQRVTLRCSPRSGDLSVYWYQQSLDQGLQFLIQYYNGEERAKGNILERFSAQQFPDLHSELNLSSLELGDSALYFCASSVDGAAYEQYFGPGTRLTVT.

This sequence joins TRBV29-1 and TRBJ2-3, with D perhaps TRBD1 (5 bases). The CDR3 contains 13 residues. CDR1 SQVTM and CDR2 ANQGSEA come from the germline V gene. The V end was cut by 7 bases, the J end by 4 bases, with 15 bases between. DNA of the CDR3: TGCAGCGCTTCATGGCAGGGTCCAGATACGCAGTATTTT. Translated: CSASWQGPDTQYF.

The genes are TRBV9 and TRBJ2-1; TRBD2 is a possible D gene (7 bases). The germline V gene has CDR1 SGDLS and CDR2 YYNGEE. This CDR3 is built from 16 residues. The ends were cut back, 0 bases at V and 2 bases at J, with 12 bases in the middle. The CDR3 coding sequence is TGTGCCAGCAGCGTAGGGGGGGGCCAGGCCTACAATGAGCAGTTCTTC. Translating gives CASSVGGGQAYNEQFF.

The chain uses TRBV6-6 and TRBJ2-2, with TRBD1 matching 7 bases. CDR1 and CDR2 from the germline V gene are MNHNY and SVGAGI (reference sequence). Trimming took 5 bases from V and 2 from J; bases not matched to a gene: 8. The CDR3 totals 16 residues. CDR3 in DNA: TGTGCCAGCAGTCAACTCAGGGGGAGTAACACCGGGGAGCTGTTTTTT. Encoded protein: CASSQLRGSNTGELFF.

The J gene is TRBJ2-5, the V gene TRBV9; TRBD1 agrees at 8 bases. The CDR3 consists of 16 residues. Germline V gene data show CDR1 as SGDLS and CDR2 as YYNGEE. V was clipped by 0 bases and J by 5 bases; unmatched bases: 9. This chain's CDR3 is CASSVAVSGGVETQYF. As DNA, the CDR3 is TGTGCCAGCAGCGTAGCGGTGTCAGGGGGCGTTGAGACCCAGTACTTC.

This chain joins TRBV6-6 and TRBJ2-5, with TRBD2 matching 7 bases. There are 15 residues in the CDR3. The trim removed 0 bases at V and 2 bases at J, leaving 3 bases unmatched. CDR1 and CDR2 from the germline V gene are MNHNY and SVGAGI (reference sequence). The CDR3 spells CASSYSGRGQETQYF. The CDR3 nucleotides read TGTGCCAGCAGTTACTCCGGGCGGGGGCAAGAGACCCAGTACTTC.

This chain links TRBV5-5 with TRBJ2-7; TRBD2 agrees at 12 bases. CDR1 and CDR2 from the germline V gene are SGHKS and YYEKEE (reference sequence). V was clipped by 4 bases and J by 3 bases; unmatched bases: 5. This CDR3 region has 15 residues. The CDR3 DNA reads as TGTGCCAGCAGCGGTACTAGCGGGGGGTTCTACGAGCAGTACTTC. This gives the protein CASSGTSGGFYEQYF.

This sequence joins TRBV11-2 and TRBJ2-2, with 9 bases aligning to TRBD1. The CDR3 is 16 amino acids. Trimming took 2 bases from V and 4 from J; bases not matched to a gene: 5. Germline loops: CDR1 SGHAT, CDR2 FQNNGV. The CDR3 region has the DNA TGTGCCAGCAGCTTACGGGACAGGGTTTTCACCGGGGAGCTGTTTTTT. Amino acids: CASSLRDRVFTGELFF.

The chain carries TRBV6-4 and TRBJ2-7; TRBD2 might be the D (5 bases). Germline values: CDR1 MRHNA, CDR2 SNTAGT. V gave up 5 bases and J gave up 2 bases, with 10 bases separating them. There are 13 residues in the CDR3. The DNA for the CDR3 is TGTGCCAGCAGTCCGCTGGGAGCCTACGAGCAGTACTTC. Its protein product is CASSPLGAYEQYF.